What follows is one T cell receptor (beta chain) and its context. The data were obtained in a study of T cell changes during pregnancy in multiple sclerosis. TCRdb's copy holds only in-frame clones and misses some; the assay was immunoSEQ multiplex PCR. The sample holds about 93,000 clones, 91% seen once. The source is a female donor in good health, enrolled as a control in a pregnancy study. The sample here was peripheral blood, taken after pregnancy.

The CDR3 reads CSVREFKQFF. In DNA, the CDR3 is TGCAGCGTCAGGGAATTCAAGCAGTTCTTC. V is TRBV29-1 and J is TRBJ2-1, with D possibly TRBD1 on 5 matching bases. This CDR3 is built from 10 residues. From germline, CDR1 is SQVTM and CDR2 ANQGSEA. Trimming shortened V by 6 bases and J by 11 bases, and 11 bases separated the two germline ends.